These 3 T cell receptor beta chains share one sample of origin, sequenced in a study of T cell responses to AZD1222 COVID-19 vaccine. Clones were sequenced by immunoSEQ multiplex PCR, and TCRdb holds only the in-frame ones, with some missing. The sample includes 68,000 or so clones, about nine tenths of them seen just once. The sample here was peripheral blood, taken on day 0 of AZD1222 vaccination. The receptors derive from an adult in good health.

The chain couples TRBV25-1 to TRBJ1-1; D gene ambiguous. The CDR3 runs to 12 residues. Germline V gene lookup returns CDR1 MGHDK and CDR2 SYGVNS. V lost 7 bases and J 3 bases, leaving 9 bases between the germline ends. The CDR3 region is CASKRWDTEAFF. Here the CDR3 DNA reads TGTGCCAGCAAAAGATGGGACACTGAAGCTTTCTTT.

This rearrangement joins TRBV6-5 to TRBJ1-1; the D is unclear. The CDR3 has 13 amino acids. Per germline, CDR1 MNHEY and CDR2 SVGAGI. Trimming removed 3 bases at V and 6 bases at J, with 11 bases between. The CDR3: CASSYYGGAEAFF. The CDR3 nucleotides read TGTGCCAGCAGTTATTATGGAGGCGCTGAAGCTTTCTTT.

This chain connects TRBV7-3 to TRBJ2-1; D ambiguous. CDR3 length equals 16 residues. Germline V gene data show CDR1 as SGHTA and CDR2 as FQGTGA. Trimming removed 6 bases from V and 0 bases from J, with 15 bases in between. CDR3 sequence reads: CASRGTDQSSYNEQFF. The CDR3 coding sequence is TGTGCCAGCAGGGGAACAGATCAAAGCTCCTACAATGAGCAGTTCTTC.